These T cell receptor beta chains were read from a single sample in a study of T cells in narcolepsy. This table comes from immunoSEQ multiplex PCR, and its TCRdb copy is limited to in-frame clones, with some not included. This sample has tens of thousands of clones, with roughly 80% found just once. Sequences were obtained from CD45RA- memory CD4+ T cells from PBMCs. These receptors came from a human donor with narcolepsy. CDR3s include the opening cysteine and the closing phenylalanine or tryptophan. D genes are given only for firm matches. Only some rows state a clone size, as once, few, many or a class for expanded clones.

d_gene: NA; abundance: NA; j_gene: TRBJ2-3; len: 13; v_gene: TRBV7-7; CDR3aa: CASSPLGPDTQYF; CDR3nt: TGTGCTAGCAGCCCACTAGGCCCGGATACGCAGTATTTT
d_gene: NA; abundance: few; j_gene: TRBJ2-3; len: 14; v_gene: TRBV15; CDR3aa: CATSRVLNTDTQYF; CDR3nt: TGTGCCACCAGCCGGGTCCTGAACACAGATACGCAGTATTTT
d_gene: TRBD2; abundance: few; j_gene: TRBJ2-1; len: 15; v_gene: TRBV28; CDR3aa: CASSSPAGGPYEQFF; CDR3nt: TGTGCCAGCAGTTCCCCAGCGGGAGGGCCTTATGAGCAGTTCTTC
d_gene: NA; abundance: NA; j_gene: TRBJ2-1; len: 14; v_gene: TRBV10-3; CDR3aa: CAISYSTVYNEQFF; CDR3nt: TGTGCCATCAGTTACTCGACAGTATACAATGAGCAGTTCTTC
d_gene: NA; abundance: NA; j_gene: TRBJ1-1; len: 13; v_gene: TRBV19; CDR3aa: CASSRPGASEAFF; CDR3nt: TGTGCCAGTAGTAGACCAGGGGCCAGTGAAGCTTTCTTT
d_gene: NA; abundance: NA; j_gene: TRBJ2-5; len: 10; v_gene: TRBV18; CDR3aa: CASSQETQYF; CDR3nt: TGTGCCAGCTCACAGGAGACCCAGTACTTC
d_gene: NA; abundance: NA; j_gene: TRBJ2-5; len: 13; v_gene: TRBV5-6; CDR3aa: CASSLGQQETQYF; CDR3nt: TGTGCCAGCAGCTTGGGACAGCAAGAGACCCAGTACTTC
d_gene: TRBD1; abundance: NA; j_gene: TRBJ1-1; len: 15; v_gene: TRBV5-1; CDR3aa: CASSATTGGETEAFF; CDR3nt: TGCGCCAGCAGCGCCACTACAGGGGGCGAAACTGAAGCTTTCTTT
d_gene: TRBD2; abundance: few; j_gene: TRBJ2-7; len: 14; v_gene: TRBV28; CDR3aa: CASLTSGNYYEQYF; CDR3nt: TGTGCCAGCCTGACTAGCGGGAACTACTACGAGCAGTACTTC
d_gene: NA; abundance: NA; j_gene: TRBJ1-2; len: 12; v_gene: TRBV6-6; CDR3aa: CASSYLGDGYTF; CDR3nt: TGTGCCAGCAGTTACTTAGGGGATGGCTACACCTTC
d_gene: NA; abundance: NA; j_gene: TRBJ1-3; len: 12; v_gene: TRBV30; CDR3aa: CAWSVGGNTIYF; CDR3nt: TGTGCCTGGAGTGTGGGTGGAAACACCATATATTTT
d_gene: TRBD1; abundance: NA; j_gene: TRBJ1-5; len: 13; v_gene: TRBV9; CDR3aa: CASSVTGDQPQHF; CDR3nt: TGTGCCAGCAGCGTAACAGGGGACCAGCCCCAGCATTTT
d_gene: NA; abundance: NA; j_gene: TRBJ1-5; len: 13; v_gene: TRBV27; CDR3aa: CASSRTGNQPQHF; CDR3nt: TGTGCCAGCAGTAGGACAGGCAATCAGCCCCAGCATTTT
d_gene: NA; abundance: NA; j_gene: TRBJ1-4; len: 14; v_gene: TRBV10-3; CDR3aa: CATQNGDTNEKLFF; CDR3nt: TGTGCCACCCAAAACGGCGATACTAATGAAAAACTGTTTTTT
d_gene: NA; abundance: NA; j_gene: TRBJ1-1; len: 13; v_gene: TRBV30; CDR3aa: CAWSVLGSTEAFF; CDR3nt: TGTGCCTGGAGTGTACTTGGGAGCACTGAAGCTTTCTTT
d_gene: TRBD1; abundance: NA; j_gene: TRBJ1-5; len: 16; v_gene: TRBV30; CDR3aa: CAWSKGAVFGNQPQHF; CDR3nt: TGTGCCTGGAGTAAGGGGGCAGTGTTTGGCAATCAGCCCCAGCATTTT
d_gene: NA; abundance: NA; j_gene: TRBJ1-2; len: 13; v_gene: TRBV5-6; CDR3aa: CASSLLQGDGYTF; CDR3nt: TGTGCCAGCAGCTTGTTGCAGGGTGATGGCTACACCTTC
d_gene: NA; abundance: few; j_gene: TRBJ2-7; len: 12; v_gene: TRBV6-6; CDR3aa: CASRPTDYEQYF; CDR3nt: TGTGCCAGCAGACCGACAGACTACGAGCAGTACTTC
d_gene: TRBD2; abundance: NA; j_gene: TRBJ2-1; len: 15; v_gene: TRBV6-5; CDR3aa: CASSPTSVPHNEQFF; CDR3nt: TGTGCCAGCAGTCCTACTAGCGTTCCTCACAATGAGCAGTTCTTC
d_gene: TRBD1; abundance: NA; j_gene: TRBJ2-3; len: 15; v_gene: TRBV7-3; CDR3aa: CASSPPGQSTDTQYF; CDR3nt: TGTGCCAGCAGCCCCCCGGGACAGAGCACAGATACGCAGTATTTT
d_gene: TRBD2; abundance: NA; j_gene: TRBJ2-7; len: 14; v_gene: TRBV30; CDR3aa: CAWSGTSGGKEQYF; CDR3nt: TGTGCCTGGAGTGGGACTAGCGGGGGTAAGGAGCAGTACTTC
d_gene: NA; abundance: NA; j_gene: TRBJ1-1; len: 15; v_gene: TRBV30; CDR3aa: CAWSGFGSLNTEAFF; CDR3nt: TGTGCCTGGAGTGGGTTTGGCAGCTTGAACACTGAAGCTTTCTTT
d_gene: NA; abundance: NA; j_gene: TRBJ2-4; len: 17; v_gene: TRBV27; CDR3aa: CASSPHRSATAKNIQYF; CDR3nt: TGTGCCAGCAGCCCACATCGGTCAGCGACGGCCAAAAACATTCAGTACTTC
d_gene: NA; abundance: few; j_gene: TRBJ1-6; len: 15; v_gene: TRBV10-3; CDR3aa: CAISESKGDNSPLHF; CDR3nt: TGTGCCATCAGTGAGTCTAAAGGGGATAATTCACCCCTCCACTTT
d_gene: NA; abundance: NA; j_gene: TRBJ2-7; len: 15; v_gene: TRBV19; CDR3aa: CASSAPGLQSYEQYF; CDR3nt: TGTGCCAGTAGTGCCCCGGGACTCCAATCCTACGAGCAGTACTTC